Listed here is a single T cell receptor beta chain. The antigen remains unidentified. The germline V gene has CDR1 SGHTA and CDR2 FQGNSA. CDR3 length: 13 amino acids. Deletions cut 10 bases from V and 7 bases from J, with 19 bases between. The data belong to a study of cytomegalovirus exposure and HLA in healthy donors. Study observations and caveats: Researchers counted roughly 150 TCR beta chains as cytomegalovirus-associated. As confirmed in vitro, three CMV-associated chains were specific for CMV antigens. It was found in a later analysis that first-cohort TCR clusters tended to co-occur in the 120 validation repertoires.

The method was immunoSEQ multiplex PCR; TCRdb's version includes in-frame clones alone and lacks a portion of them. The repertoire includes hundreds of thousands of clones, more than 75% of them detected once, and 12% sits in the top ten. This clonotype was obtained from a man aged 18 to 30 in good health and CMV-seropositive. The sample consisted of PBMCs. The chain combines TRBV7-2 with TRBJ1-2; D gene unclear. The chain's CDR3 is CANRAGRLGGYTF. The CDR3 region has the DNA TGTGCCAACCGAGCGGGGAGGTTGGGTGGCTACACCTTC.